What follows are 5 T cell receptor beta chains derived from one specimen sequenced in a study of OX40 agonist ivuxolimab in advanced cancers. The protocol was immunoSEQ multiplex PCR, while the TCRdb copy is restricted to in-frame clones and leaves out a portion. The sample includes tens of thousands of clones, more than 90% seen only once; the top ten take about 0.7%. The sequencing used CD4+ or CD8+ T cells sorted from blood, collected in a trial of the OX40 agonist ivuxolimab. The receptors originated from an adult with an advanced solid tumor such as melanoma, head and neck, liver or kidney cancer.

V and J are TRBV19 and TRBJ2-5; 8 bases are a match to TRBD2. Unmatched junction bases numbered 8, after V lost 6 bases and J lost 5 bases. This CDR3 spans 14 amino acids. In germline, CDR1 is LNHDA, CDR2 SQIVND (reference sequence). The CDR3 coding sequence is TGTGCCAGTAGGGACCGGGCGGGGGGCGAGACCCAGTACTTC. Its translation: CASRDRAGGETQYF.

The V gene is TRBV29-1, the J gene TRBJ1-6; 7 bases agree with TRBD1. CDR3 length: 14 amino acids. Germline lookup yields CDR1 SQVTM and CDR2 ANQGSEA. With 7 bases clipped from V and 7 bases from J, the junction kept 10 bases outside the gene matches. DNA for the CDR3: TGCAGCGCCCGACTGGGACAGCAAAATTCACCCCTCCACTTT. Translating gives CSARLGQQNSPLHF.

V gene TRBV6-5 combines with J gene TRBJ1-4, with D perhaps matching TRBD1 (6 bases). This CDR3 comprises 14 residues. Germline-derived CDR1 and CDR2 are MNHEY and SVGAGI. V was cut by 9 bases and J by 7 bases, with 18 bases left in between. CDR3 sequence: CASTEGGAGEKLFF. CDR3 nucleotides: TGTGCCAGTACTGAGGGGGGCGCCGGTGAAAAACTGTTTTTT.

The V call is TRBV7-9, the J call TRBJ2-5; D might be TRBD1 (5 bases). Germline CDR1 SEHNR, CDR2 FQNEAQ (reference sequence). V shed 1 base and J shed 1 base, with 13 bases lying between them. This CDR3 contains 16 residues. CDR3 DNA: TGTGCCAGCAGCTTAGATGCAGGGTTCGCCCAAGAGACCCAGTACTTC. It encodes CASSLDAGFAQETQYF.

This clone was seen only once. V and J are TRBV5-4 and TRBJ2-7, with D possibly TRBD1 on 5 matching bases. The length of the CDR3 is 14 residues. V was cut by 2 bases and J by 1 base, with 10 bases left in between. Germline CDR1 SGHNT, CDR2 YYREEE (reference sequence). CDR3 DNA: TGTGCCAGCAGCTTCGACAGAAGATCCTACGAGCAGTACTTC. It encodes CASSFDRRSYEQYF.